Included here is one T cell receptor (beta chain) sequence, with context. The sample is drawn from a study of blood T cell repertoires in COVID-19. The overall study: Sample material is recorded as cDNA or gDNA derived from T cells, B-cell-depleted T cells, or PBMCs.

Per the original data handling: Estimation of nucleated cell counts was performed using reference gene primer amplification. The protocol was immunoSEQ multiplex PCR, while the TCRdb copy is restricted to in-frame clones and leaves out a portion. That table supplies the V and J calls and clone size; D and trimming were determined from the DNA. The sample has 200,000 to 250,000 clones, approximately 80% seen once. This CDR3 comprises 15 residues. Germline assignment: CDR1 SGHTA and CDR2 FQGNSA. Trimming stripped 0 bases from V and 5 bases from J, with 13 bases between. Input material: peripheral blood. The J gene is TRBJ1-2, the V gene TRBV7-2, with a possible D match to TRBD1 (6 bases). The receptor was isolated from a man aged 25 to 45 with active or convalescent COVID-19. The CDR3 loop is CASSLAPGDRYGYTF. CDR3 in DNA: TGTGCCAGCAGCTTAGCGCCAGGGGACCGATATGGCTACACCTTC.